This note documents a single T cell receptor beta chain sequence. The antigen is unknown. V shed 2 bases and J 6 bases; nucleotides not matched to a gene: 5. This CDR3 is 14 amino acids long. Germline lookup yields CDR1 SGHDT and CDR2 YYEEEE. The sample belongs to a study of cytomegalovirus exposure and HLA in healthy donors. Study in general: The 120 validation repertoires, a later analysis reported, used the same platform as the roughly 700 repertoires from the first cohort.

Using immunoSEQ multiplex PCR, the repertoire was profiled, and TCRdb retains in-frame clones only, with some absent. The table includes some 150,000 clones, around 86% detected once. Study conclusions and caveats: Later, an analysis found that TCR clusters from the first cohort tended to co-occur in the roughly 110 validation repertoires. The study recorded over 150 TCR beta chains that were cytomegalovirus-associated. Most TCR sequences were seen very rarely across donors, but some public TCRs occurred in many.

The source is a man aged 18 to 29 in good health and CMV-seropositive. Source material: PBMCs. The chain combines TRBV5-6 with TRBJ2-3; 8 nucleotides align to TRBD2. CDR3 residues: CASSFSGGRDTQYF. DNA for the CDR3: TGTGCCAGCAGCTTTTCGGGGGGGAGGGATACGCAGTATTTT.